This TCR beta chain was observed in a study of cytomegalovirus exposure and HLA in healthy donors. Turning to the study itself: The Caucasian-associated ancestry cluster held around 76% of 398 genotyped donors.

With 0 bases removed from V and 0 bases from J, the gap between germline ends came to 3 bases. CDR3 length equals 15 residues. Germline CDR1 MRHNA, CDR2 SNTAGT. Study-level results: About 87% or about 30% of the time was how often most TCR beta V segments were productive, according to an earlier analysis.

This clone was detected only a few times. Its target is unknown. The PCR ran on 60 Vbeta and 13 Jbeta primers. Sequencing was performed with immunoSEQ multiplex PCR; in TCRdb, only in-frame clones are kept and a portion is missing. The table records approximately 150,000 clones, 84% of them present only once. This receptor was taken from a boy aged 2 to 10 in good health and CMV-seronegative. Sequenced input: PBMCs. The gene calls are TRBV6-4 and TRBJ1-6; D is ambiguous. CDR3 amino acids: CASSDSGSYNSPLHF. CDR3 coding DNA: TGTGCCAGCAGTGACTCCGGCTCCTATAATTCACCCCTCCACTTT.